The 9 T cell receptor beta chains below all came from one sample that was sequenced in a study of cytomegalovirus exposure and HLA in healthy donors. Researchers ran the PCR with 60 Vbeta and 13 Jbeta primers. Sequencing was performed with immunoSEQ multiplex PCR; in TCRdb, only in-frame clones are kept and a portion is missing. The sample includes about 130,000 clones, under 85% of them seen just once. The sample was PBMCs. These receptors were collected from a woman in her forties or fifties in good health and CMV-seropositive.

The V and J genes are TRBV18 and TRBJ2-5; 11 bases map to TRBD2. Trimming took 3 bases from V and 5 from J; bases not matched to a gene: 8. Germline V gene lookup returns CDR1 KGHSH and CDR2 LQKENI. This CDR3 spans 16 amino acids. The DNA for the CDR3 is TGTGCCAGCTCACCCAGACTAGCGGGGTCGACGGAGACCCAGTACTTC. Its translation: CASSPRLAGSTETQYF.

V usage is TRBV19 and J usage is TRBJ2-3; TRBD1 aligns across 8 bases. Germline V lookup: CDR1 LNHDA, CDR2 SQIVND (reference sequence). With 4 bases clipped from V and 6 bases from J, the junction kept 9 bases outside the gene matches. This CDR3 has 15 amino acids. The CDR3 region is CASSRTRQGMDTQYF. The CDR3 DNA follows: TGTGCCAGTAGTAGAACCCGACAGGGGATGGATACGCAGTATTTT.

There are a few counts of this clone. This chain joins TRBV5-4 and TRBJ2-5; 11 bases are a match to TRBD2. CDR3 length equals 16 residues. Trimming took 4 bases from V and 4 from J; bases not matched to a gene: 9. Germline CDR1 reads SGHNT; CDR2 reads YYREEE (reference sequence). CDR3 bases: TGTGCCAGCAGCGCGGCCCCCACTAGCGGGGGAGAGACCCAGTACTTC. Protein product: CASSAAPTSGGETQYF. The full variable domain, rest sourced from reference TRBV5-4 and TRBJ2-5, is ETGVTQSPTHLIKTRGQQVTLRCSSQSGHNTVSWYQQALGQGPQFIFQYYREEENGRGNFPPRFSGLQFPNYSSELNVNALELDDSALYLCASSAAPTSGGETQYFGPGTRLLVL.

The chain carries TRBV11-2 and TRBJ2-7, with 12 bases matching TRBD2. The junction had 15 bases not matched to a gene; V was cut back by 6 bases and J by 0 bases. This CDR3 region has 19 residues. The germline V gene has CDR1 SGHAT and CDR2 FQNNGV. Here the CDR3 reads CASRTLAGGRLKSSYEQYF. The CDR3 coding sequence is TGTGCCAGCAGGACACTAGCGGGGGGCCGACTGAAGAGCTCCTACGAGCAGTACTTC.

CDR3 loop: CASSSRGGADTQYF. The CDR3 bases are TGCGCCAGCAGTTCTAGGGGCGGCGCAGATACGCAGTATTTT. The V call is TRBV5-1, the J call TRBJ2-3, with D possibly being TRBD1 (5 bases). CDR3 length equals 14 residues. Germline lookup yields CDR1 SGHRS and CDR2 YFSETQ. V was pared by 5 bases and J by 4 bases, with 14 bases between.

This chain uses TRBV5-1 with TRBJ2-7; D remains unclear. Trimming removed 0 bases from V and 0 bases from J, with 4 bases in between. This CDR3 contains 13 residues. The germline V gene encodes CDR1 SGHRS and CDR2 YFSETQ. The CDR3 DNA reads TGCGCCAGCAGCTTGGGAGCCTCCTACGAGCAGTACTTC. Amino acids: CASSLGASYEQYF.

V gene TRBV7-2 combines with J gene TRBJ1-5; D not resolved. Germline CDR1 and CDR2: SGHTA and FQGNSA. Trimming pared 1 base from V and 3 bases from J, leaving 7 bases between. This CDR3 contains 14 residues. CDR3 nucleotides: TGTGCCAGCAGCTTAGGGCAGATCAATCAGCCCCAGCATTTT. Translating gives CASSLGQINQPQHF.

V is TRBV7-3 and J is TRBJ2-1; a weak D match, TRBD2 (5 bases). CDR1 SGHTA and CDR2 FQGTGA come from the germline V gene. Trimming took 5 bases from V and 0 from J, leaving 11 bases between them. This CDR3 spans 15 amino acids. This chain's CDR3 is CASSQASGSYNEQFF. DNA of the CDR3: TGTGCCAGCAGCCAAGCGAGCGGCTCCTACAATGAGCAGTTCTTC. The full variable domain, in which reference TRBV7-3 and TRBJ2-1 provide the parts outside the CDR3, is GAGVSQTPSNKVTEKGKYVELRCDPISGHTALYWYRQSLGQGPEFLIYFQGTGAADDSGLPNDRFFAVRPEGSVSTLKIQRTERGDSAVYLCASSQASGSYNEQFFGPGTRLTVL.

CDR3 in amino acids: CSVEGSTGGAKGYTF. In nucleotides, the CDR3 is TGCAGCGTTGAGGGGTCGACAGGGGGCGCAAAGGGCTACACCTTC. V and J are TRBV29-1 and TRBJ1-2; TRBD1 matches 10 bases. Germline V lookup: CDR1 SQVTM, CDR2 ANQGSEA. Unmatched junction bases numbered 12, after V lost 3 bases and J lost 8 bases. The CDR3 consists of 15 residues.